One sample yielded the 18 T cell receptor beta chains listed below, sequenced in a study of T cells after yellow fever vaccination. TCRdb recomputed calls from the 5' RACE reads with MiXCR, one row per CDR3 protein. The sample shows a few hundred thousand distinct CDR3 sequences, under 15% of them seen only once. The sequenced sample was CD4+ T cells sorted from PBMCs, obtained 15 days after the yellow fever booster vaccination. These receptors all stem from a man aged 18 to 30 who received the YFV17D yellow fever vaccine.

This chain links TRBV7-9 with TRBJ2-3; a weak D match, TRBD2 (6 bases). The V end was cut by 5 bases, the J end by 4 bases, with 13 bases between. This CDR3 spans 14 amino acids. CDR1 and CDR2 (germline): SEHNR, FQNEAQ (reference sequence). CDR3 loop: CASSPTSLPDTQYF. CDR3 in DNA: TGTGCCAGCAGCCCAACTAGCCTCCCAGATACGCAGTATTTT.

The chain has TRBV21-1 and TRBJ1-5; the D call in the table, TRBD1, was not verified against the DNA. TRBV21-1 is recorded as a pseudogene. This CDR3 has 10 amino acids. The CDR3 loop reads CASSKQGGHF. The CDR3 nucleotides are TGTGCCAGCAGCAAGCAGGGTGGGCATTTT.

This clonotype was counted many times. The CDR3: CSVGVYGYTF. DNA of the CDR3: TGCAGCGTTGGGGTCTATGGCTACACCTTC. The chain is built from TRBV29-1 and TRBJ1-2; D remains unclear. CDR1 SQVTM and CDR2 ANQGSEA come from the germline V gene. The germline V and J ends were trimmed by 4 bases and 4 bases, with 4 bases remaining between them. CDR3 length: 10 amino acids.

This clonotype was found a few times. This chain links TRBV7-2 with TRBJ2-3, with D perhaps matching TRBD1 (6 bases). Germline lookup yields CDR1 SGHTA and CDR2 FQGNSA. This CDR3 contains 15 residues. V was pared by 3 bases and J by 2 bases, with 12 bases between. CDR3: CASSFQGHYTDTQYF. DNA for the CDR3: TGTGCCAGCAGCTTTCAGGGACACTACACAGATACGCAGTATTTT.

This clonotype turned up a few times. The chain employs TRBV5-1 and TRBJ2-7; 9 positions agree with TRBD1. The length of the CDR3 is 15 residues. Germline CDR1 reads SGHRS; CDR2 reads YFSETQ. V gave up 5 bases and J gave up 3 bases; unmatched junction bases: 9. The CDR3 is CASSWTGTGFYEQYF. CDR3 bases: TGCGCCAGCAGTTGGACCGGGACAGGGTTCTACGAGCAGTACTTC.

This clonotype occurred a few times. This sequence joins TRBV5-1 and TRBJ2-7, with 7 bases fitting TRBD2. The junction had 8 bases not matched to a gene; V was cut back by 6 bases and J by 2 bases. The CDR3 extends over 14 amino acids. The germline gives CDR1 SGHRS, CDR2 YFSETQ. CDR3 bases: TGCGCCAGCAACACGGGGGGAGGGACCTACGAGCAGTACTTC. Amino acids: CASNTGGGTYEQYF.

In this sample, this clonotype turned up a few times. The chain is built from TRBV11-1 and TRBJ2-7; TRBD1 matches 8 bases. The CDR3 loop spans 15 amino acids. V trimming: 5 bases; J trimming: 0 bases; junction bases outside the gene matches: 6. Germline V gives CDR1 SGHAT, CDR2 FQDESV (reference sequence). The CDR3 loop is CASSTGQASSYEQYF. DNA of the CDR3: TGTGCCAGCAGCACGGGACAGGCGAGCTCCTACGAGCAGTACTTC.

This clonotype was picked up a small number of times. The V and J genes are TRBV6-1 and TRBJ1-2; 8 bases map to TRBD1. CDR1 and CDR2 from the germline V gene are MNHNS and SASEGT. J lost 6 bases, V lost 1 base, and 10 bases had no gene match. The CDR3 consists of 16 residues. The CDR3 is CASSEDEFLTGDGYTF. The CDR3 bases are TGTGCCAGCAGTGAAGATGAATTTTTGACAGGGGATGGCTACACCTTC.

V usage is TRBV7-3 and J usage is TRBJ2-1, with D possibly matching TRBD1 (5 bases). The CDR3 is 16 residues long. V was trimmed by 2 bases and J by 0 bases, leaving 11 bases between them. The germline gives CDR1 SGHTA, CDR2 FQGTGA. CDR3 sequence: CASSLSGQGSYNEQFF. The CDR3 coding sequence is TGTGCCAGCAGCTTATCAGGCCAGGGCTCCTACAATGAGCAGTTCTTC.

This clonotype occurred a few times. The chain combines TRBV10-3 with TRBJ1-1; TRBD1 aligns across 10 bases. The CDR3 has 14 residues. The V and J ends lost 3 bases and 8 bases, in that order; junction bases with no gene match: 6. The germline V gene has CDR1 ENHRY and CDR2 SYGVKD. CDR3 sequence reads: CAISDTRTGGEAFF. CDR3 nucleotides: TGTGCCATCAGTGACACCAGGACAGGGGGAGAAGCTTTCTTT.

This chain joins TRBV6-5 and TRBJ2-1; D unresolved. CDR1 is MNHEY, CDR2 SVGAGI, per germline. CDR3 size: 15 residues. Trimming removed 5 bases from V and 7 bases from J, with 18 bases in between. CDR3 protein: CASSRSTPSENEQFF. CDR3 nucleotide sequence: TGTGCCAGCAGTAGGAGCACACCATCAGAAAATGAGCAGTTCTTC.

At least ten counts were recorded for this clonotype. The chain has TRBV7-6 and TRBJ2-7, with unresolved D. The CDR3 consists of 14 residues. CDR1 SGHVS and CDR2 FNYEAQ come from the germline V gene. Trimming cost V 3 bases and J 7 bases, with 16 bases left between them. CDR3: CASSLREQALEQYF. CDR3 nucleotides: TGTGCCAGCAGCTTGAGAGAGCAGGCTTTAGAGCAGTACTTC.

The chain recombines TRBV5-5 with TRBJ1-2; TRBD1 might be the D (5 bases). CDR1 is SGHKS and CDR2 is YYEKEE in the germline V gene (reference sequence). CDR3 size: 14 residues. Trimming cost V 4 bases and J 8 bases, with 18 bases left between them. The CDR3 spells CASSPPAGVRGYTF. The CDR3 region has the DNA TGTGCCAGCAGCCCTCCGGCGGGGGTCAGGGGCTACACCTTC.

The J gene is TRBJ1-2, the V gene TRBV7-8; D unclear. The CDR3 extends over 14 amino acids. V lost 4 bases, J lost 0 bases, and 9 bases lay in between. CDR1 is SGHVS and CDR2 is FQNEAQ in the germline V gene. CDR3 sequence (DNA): TGTGCCAGCAGCTCCCGAAGGGCTAACTATGGCTACACCTTC. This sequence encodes CASSSRRANYGYTF.

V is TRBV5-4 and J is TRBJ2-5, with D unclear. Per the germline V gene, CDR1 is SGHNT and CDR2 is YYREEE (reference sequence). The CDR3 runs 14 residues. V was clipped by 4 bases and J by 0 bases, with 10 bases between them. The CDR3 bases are TGTGCCAGCAGCAGGGCGCCAGACCAAGAGACCCAGTACTTC. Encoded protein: CASSRAPDQETQYF. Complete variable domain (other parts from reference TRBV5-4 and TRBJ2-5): ETGVTQSPTHLIKTRGQQVTLRCSSQSGHNTVSWYQQALGQGPQFIFQYYREEENGRGNFPPRFSGLQFPNYSSELNVNALELDDSALYLCASSRAPDQETQYFGPGTRLLVL.

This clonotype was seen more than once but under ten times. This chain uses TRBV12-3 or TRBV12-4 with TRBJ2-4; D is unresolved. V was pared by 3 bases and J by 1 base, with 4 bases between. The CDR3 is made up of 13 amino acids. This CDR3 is CASSFVAKNIQYF. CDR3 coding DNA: TGTGCCAGCAGTTTTGTTGCCAAAAACATTCAGTACTTC.

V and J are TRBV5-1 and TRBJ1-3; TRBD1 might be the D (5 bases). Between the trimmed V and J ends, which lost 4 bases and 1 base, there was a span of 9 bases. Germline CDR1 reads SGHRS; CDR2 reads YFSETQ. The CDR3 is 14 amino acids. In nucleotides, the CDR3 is TGCGCCAGCAGCGACGGGACGTCTGGAAACACCATATATTTT. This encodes CASSDGTSGNTIYF.

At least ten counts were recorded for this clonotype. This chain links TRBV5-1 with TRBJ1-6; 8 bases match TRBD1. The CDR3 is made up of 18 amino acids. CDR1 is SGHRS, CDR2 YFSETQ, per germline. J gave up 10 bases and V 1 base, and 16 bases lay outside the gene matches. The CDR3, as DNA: TGCGCCAGCAGCTTGTCAGACACAGGGGGTCTCCTTGGCTCACCCCTCCACTTT. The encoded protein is CASSLSDTGGLLGSPLHF.